The 8 T cell receptor beta chains listed next were all sequenced from one sample in a study of T cells in Graves' hyperthyroidism and ophthalmopathy. It was RNA transcripts that yielded the amplified TCR beta CDR3 regions. HTBI primers were used for first-round RT-PCR of the TCR CDR3. TCRdb passed the multiplex PCR reads through MiXCR, listing each CDR3 protein once. The profile shows a few hundred thousand distinct CDR3 sequences, 46% of them singletons. The specimen was peripheral blood or thyroid tissue (not recorded which). The receptors were sampled from a woman between 18 and 29 years old with Graves' hyperthyroidism.

This clonotype was counted between two and nine times. The chain links TRBV12-3 or TRBV12-4 to TRBJ2-1, with TRBD2 as a possible D gene (5 bases). This CDR3 contains 13 residues. V was pared by 1 base and J by 8 bases, with 9 bases between. CDR3 DNA sequence: TGTGCCAGCAGTTTAGGGGCTAGCCATGAGCAGTTCTTC. It specifies CASSLGASHEQFF.

The chain carries TRBV29-1 and TRBJ1-1, with D possibly matching TRBD1 (5 bases). Trimming took 6 bases from V and 0 from J, leaving 14 bases between them. Germline CDR1 is SQVTM and CDR2 is ANQGSEA. This CDR3 spans 14 amino acids. Written as DNA, the CDR3 is TGCAGCGTGGGGGGAGGTGACATGAACACTGAAGCTTTCTTT. This translates into CSVGGGDMNTEAFF.

This rearrangement joins TRBV9 to TRBJ2-7, with a weak D call TRBD1 (6 bases). The ends were cut back, 4 bases at V and 5 bases at J, with 16 bases in the middle. The germline V gene encodes CDR1 SGDLS and CDR2 YYNGEE. CDR3 length: 14 amino acids. The CDR3 spells CASSPAYRVDEQYF. The CDR3 DNA sequence: TGTGCCAGCAGCCCCGCCTACAGGGTCGACGAGCAGTACTTC.

The gene calls are TRBV12-3 or TRBV12-4 and TRBJ1-5, with 8 bases lining up with TRBD1. The CDR3 consists of 13 residues. J gave up 14 bases and V 5 bases, and 11 bases lay outside the gene matches. The CDR3 DNA sequence: TGTGCCAGCAGTCTCAGGGGGCTGAGCGATGAGCATTTT. This codes for CASSLRGLSDEHF.

This clonotype was seen only once. The V and J genes are TRBV20-1 and TRBJ2-7, with 9 bases that match TRBD2. There are 14 residues in the CDR3. Germline CDR1 DFQATT, CDR2 SNEGSKA (reference sequence). The V and J ends lost 3 bases and 7 bases, in that order; junction bases with no gene match: 10. CDR3 nucleotides: TGCAGTGCTAGCCCCTCGGGTAGCGGGGGTGAGCAGTACTTC. Translating gives CSASPSGSGGEQYF.

The V gene is TRBV10-2, the J gene TRBJ1-1, with D possibly TRBD1 on 5 matching bases. The CDR3 runs to 15 residues. Trimming shortened V by 2 bases and J by 3 bases, and 13 bases separated the two germline ends. CDR1 and CDR2 (germline): WSHSY, SAAADI. Here the CDR3 DNA reads TGCGCCAGCAGTGAGGGAAGGGGCTTTTACACTGAAGCTTTCTTT. It yields the protein CASSEGRGFYTEAFF.

This chain connects TRBV10-2 to TRBJ1-2; 11 nucleotides align to TRBD1. V lost 3 bases to trimming and J lost 2 bases; unmatched junction nucleotides: 5. CDR3 length: 16 amino acids. Germline V lookup: CDR1 WSHSY, CDR2 SAAADI. DNA for the CDR3: TGCGCCAGCAGTGACCTCCGGGACAGGGGGAACTATGGCTACACCTTC. It translates to CASSDLRDRGNYGYTF.

The CDR3 spells CASSGDSPRSEQYF. The CDR3 nucleotides are TGTGCCAGCAGCGGAGACAGCCCTCGGAGTGAGCAGTACTTC. The J gene is TRBJ2-7, the V gene TRBV6-6; D might be TRBD1 (5 bases). V lost 6 bases and J 7 bases, leaving 19 bases between the germline ends. CDR1 is MNHNY and CDR2 is SVGAGI in the germline V gene (reference sequence). There are 14 residues in the CDR3.